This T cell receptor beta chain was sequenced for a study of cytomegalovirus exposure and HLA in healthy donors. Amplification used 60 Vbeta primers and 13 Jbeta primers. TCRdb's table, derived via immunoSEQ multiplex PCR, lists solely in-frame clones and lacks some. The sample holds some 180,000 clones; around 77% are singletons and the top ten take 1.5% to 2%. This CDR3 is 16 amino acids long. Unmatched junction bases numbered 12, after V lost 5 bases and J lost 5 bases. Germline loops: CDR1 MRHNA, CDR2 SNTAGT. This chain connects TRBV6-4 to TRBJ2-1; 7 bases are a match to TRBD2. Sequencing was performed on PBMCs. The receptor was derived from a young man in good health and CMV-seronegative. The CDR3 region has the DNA TGTGCCAGCAGTCAAAGCGGGGCCCGACGGGACAATGAGCAGTTCTTC. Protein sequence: CASSQSGARRDNEQFF.